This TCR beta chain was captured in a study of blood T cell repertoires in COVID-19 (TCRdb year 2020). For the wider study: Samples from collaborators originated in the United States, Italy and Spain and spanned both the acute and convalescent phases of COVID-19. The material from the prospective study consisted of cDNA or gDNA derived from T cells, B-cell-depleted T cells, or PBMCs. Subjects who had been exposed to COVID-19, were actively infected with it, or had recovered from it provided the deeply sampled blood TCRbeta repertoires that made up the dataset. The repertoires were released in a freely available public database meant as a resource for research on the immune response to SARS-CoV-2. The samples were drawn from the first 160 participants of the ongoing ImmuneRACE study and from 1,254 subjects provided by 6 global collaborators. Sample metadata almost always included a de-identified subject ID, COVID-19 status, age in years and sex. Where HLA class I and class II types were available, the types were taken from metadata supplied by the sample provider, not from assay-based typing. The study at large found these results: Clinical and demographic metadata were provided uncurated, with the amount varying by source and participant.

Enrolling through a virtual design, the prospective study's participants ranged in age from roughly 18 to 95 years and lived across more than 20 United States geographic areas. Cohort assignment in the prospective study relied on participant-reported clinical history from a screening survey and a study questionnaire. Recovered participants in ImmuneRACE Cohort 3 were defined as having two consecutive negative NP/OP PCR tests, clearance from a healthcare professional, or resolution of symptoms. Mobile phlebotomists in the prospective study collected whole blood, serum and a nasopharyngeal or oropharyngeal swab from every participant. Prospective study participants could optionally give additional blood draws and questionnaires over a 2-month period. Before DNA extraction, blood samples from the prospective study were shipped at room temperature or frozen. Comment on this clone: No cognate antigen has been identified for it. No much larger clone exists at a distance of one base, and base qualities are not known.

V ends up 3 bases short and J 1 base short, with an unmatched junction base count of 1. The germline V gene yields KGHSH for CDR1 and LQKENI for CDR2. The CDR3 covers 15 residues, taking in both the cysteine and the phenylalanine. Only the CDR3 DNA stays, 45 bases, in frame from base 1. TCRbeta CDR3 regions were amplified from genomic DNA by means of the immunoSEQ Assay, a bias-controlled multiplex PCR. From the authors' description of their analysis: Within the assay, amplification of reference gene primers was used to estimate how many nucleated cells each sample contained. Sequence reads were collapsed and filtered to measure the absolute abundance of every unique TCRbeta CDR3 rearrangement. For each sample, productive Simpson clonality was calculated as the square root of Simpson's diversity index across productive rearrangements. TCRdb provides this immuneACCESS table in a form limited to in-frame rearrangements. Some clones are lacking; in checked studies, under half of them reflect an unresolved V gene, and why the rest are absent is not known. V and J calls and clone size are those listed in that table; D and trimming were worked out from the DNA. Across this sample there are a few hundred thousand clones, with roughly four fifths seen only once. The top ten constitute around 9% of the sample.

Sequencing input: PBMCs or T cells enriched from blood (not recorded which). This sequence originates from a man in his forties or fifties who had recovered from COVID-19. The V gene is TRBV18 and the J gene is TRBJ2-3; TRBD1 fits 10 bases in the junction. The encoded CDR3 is CASSPGTGGTDTQYF. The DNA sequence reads TGTGCCAGCTCACCCGGGACAGGGGGCACAGATACGCAGTATTTT. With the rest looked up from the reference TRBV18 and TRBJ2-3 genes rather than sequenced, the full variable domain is NAGVMQNPRHLVRRRGQEARLRCSPMKGHSHVYWYRQLPEEGLKFMVYLQKENIIDESGMPKERFSAEFPKEGPSILRIQQVVRGDSAAYFCASSPGTGGTDTQYFGPGTRLTVL.